These 31 T cell receptor beta chains were all obtained from the same sample, sequenced in a study of cytomegalovirus exposure and HLA in healthy donors. In the PCR, 60 Vbeta and 13 Jbeta primers were used. Profiled with immunoSEQ multiplex PCR; TCRdb holds only in-frame clones, not every one. The table shows some 150,000 clones, with approximately 9% occurring only once. What was sequenced was PBMCs. The receptors here all came from a male donor in good health and CMV-seronegative.

The rearrangement joins TRBV29-1 to TRBJ2-3, with D possibly TRBD1 on 6 matching bases. Deletions cut 3 bases from V and 0 bases from J, with 19 bases between. Germline V gives CDR1 SQVTM, CDR2 ANQGSEA. This CDR3 region has 17 residues. CDR3 region: CSVEKRHRVISTDTQYF. CDR3 sequence (DNA): TGCAGCGTTGAGAAACGACACAGGGTGATCAGCACAGATACGCAGTATTTT.

Only a few counts were recorded for this clone. The germline gene is not matched at one end of the junction; a read error may be the cause. The chain has TRBV6-5 and TRBJ1-2; D gene uncertain. This CDR3 is built from 14 residues. The V gene's germline CDR1 is MNHEY and CDR2 SVGAGI. As DNA, the CDR3 is TGTGCCGGCAGCCCCTGGCAAGGAGGCTATGGCTACACCTTC. It translates to CAGSPWQGGYGYTF.

This clone was counted a few times. The CDR3 nucleotides read TGTGCCAGTAATGTCCAGGGCACAGATACGCAGTATTTT. It yields the protein CASNVQGTDTQYF. The chain joins TRBV19 to TRBJ2-3; D remains unclear. With 7 bases removed from V and 1 base from J, the gap between germline ends came to 9 bases. The CDR3 is made up of 13 amino acids. CDR1 is LNHDA, CDR2 SQIVND, per germline (reference sequence). Combining the CDR3 with reference TRBV19 and TRBJ2-3 gives the whole variable domain DGGITQSPKYLFRKEGQNVTLSCEQNLNHDAMYWYRQDPGQGLRLIYYSQIVNDFQKGDIAEGYSVSREKKESFPLTVTSAQKNPTAFYLCASNVQGTDTQYFGPGTRLTVL.

The chain joins TRBV11-2 to TRBJ1-2, with TRBD1 matching over 7 bases. CDR3 length: 14 residues. With 5 bases clipped from V and 5 bases from J, the junction kept 8 bases outside the gene matches. Germline V lookup: CDR1 SGHAT, CDR2 FQNNGV. The CDR3 loop reads CASSPQGLEYGYTF. The CDR3 DNA reads as TGTGCCAGCAGCCCACAGGGGTTGGAGTATGGCTACACCTTC.

This clone was detected a few times. Within the sample, other DNA sequences also encode this same CDR3. The gene calls are TRBV7-9 and TRBJ2-7; D is ambiguous. The CDR3 spans 12 residues. The V gene's germline CDR1 is SEHNR and CDR2 FQNEAQ (reference sequence). V was trimmed by 5 bases and J by 2 bases, leaving 7 bases between them. As DNA, the CDR3 is TGTGCCAGCAGCCTAGGAGCCTACGAGCAGTACTTC. Protein: CASSLGAYEQYF. Variable domain in full (rest from reference TRBV7-9 and TRBJ2-7): DTGVSQNPRHKITKRGQNVTFRCDPISEHNRLYWYRQTLGQGPEFLTYFQNEAQLEKSRLLSDRFSAERPKGSFSTLEIQRTEQGDSAMYLCASSLGAYEQYFGPGTRLTVT.

This chain links TRBV27 with TRBJ2-7; TRBD1 agrees at 7 bases. J lost 7 bases, V lost 2 bases, and 8 bases had no gene match. The CDR3 runs to 14 residues. The germline CDR1 and CDR2 sequences are MNHEY and SMNVEV (reference sequence). This chain's CDR3 is CASSLTGAPREQYF. DNA for the CDR3: TGTGCCAGCAGTTTAACAGGGGCCCCTCGAGAGCAGTACTTC.

J is TRBJ2-1 and V is TRBV19, with TRBD2 matching over 10 bases. CDR1 is LNHDA, CDR2 SQIVND, per germline (reference sequence). V dropped 0 bases and J dropped 8; count of bases not matched to a gene: 19. This CDR3 spans 20 amino acids. The CDR3 spells CASSIDYSGGAGSTGDEQFF. CDR3 in DNA: TGTGCCAGTAGTATAGATTACAGCGGGGGGGCTGGGTCGACAGGCGATGAGCAGTTCTTC.

The chain carries TRBV27 and TRBJ1-1; possible D gene TRBD1, 5 bases. The germline CDR1 and CDR2 sequences are MNHEY and SMNVEV (reference sequence). CDR3 length: 15 residues. Trimming left V 1 base short and J 5 bases short, with 14 bases between. In nucleotides, the CDR3 is TGTGCCAGCAGTTTATTGCCGCGGGGGGGGACTGAAGCTTTCTTT. Translated: CASSLLPRGGTEAFF.

The J gene is TRBJ2-5, the V gene TRBV2; TRBD2 agrees at 8 bases. Germline assignment: CDR1 SNHLY and CDR2 FYNNEI. There are 14 residues in the CDR3. Trimming took 10 bases from V and 6 from J; bases not matched to a gene: 13. CDR3 protein: CATTGAGAAKTQYF. The CDR3 DNA reads as TGTGCCACCACAGGAGCGGGGGCAGCGAAGACCCAGTACTTC.

This rearrangement joins TRBV7-3 to TRBJ2-1; 7 bases align to TRBD1. The trim removed 3 bases at V and 5 bases at J, leaving 7 bases unmatched. CDR1 and CDR2 (germline): SGHTA, FQGTGA. The CDR3 is 15 amino acids. The CDR3 region has the DNA TGTGCCAGCAGCTTCGGACAGGTGACCGACAATGAGCAGTTCTTC. It specifies CASSFGQVTDNEQFF.

There are a few counts of this clone. This chain joins TRBV7-2 and TRBJ1-1; no definite D call. Trimming cost V 5 bases and J 10 bases, with 20 bases left between them. The V gene's germline CDR1 is SGHTA and CDR2 FQGNSA. The CDR3 length is 14 residues. This CDR3 is CASSPHAEVVGAFF. The DNA of the CDR3 is TGTGCCAGCAGCCCCCACGCTGAAGTAGTCGGAGCTTTCTTT.

This clone has only a few counts. Sequence at one end of the junction differs from germline and may be a read error. The V call is TRBV30, the J call TRBJ1-2; 7 bases line up with TRBD1. There are 14 residues in the CDR3. Germline V gene lookup returns CDR1 GTSNPN and CDR2 SVGIG (reference sequence). This CDR3 is CAWSLNPPDRVIPF. DNA of the CDR3: TGTGCCTGGAGTCTTAACCCACCTGACAGGGTGATTCCTTTC.

V usage is TRBV7-2 and J usage is TRBJ1-1, with TRBD1 matching over 8 bases. CDR1 and CDR2 from the germline V gene are SGHTA and FQGNSA. Trimming took 5 bases from V and 0 from J; bases not matched to a gene: 8. This CDR3 contains 16 residues. This CDR3 is CASSLYRGGLNTEAFF. The CDR3 coding sequence is TGTGCCAGCAGCCTGTACAGGGGGGGCTTGAACACTGAAGCTTTCTTT.

This clone was recorded a few times. At one of its ends the junction is not consistent with the germline gene, which may arise from a read error. This CDR3 is CASSFSRRGQETQYF. As DNA, the CDR3 is TGTGCTAGCAGCTTTAGTCGCAGGGGGCAGGAGACCCAGTACTTC. V and J are TRBV7-7 and TRBJ2-5; 8 nucleotides match TRBD1. The CDR3 spans 15 residues. Looked up from germline, CDR1 is SSHAT and CDR2 is FNYEAQ (reference sequence).

V and J are TRBV4-3 and TRBJ1-1; 8 nucleotides align to TRBD1. CDR3 length equals 15 residues. Trimming cost V 2 bases and J 5 bases; bases outside gene matches: 7. Germline CDR1 reads LGHNA; CDR2 reads YSLEER. The CDR3 reads CASSQRLTGDTEAFF. The CDR3 DNA reads TGCGCCAGCAGCCAACGTCTGACAGGGGATACTGAAGCTTTCTTT.

In this sample, this clone turned up a few times. The rearrangement links TRBV28 to TRBJ1-3; D is perhaps TRBD1 (6 bases). The CDR3 length is 14 residues. CDR1 is MDHEN, CDR2 SYDVKM, per germline. Trimming cost V 7 bases and J 5 bases, with 15 bases left between them. The DNA for the CDR3 is TGTGCCAGCACTTCACAGGGTAGGAGAAACACCATATATTTT. Its translation: CASTSQGRRNTIYF.

This clone came up a few times. Other DNA sequences in the sample encode the same CDR3. The V gene is TRBV6-5, the J gene TRBJ2-1, with a weak D call TRBD2 (6 bases). CDR3 length equals 12 residues. Germline values: CDR1 MNHEY, CDR2 SVGAGI. CDR3 in DNA: TGTGCAACCGGGACTTCCCGGGGTGAGCAGTTCTTC. Its protein product is CATGTSRGEQFF.

This clone was seen more than once but under ten times. J is TRBJ1-5 and V is TRBV2; D is unclear. This CDR3 comprises 14 residues. V shed 2 bases and J shed 2 bases, with 7 bases lying between them. CDR1 is SNHLY, CDR2 FYNNEI, per germline. Here the CDR3 reads CASSEKAGNQPQHF. The CDR3 DNA reads TGTGCCAGCAGTGAAAAAGCTGGCAATCAGCCCCAGCATTTT.

The chain links TRBV5-1 to TRBJ2-7, with D possibly TRBD1 on 6 matching bases. V gave up 4 bases and J gave up 1 base, with 12 bases separating them. Germline loops: CDR1 SGHRS, CDR2 YFSETQ. This CDR3 spans 14 amino acids. CDR3 loop: CASSGAGTSYEQYF. The CDR3 nucleotides read TGCGCCAGCAGCGGGGCAGGGACATCCTACGAGCAGTACTTC. Full variable domain (rest looked up from reference TRBV5-1 and TRBJ2-7): KAGVTQTPRYLIKTRGQQVTLSCSPISGHRSVSWYQQTPGQGLQFLFEYFSETQRNKGNFPGRFSGRQFSNSRSEMNVSTLELGDSALYLCASSGAGTSYEQYFGPGTRLTVT.

The J gene is TRBJ2-1, the V gene TRBV19, with 9 bases lining up with TRBD2. Germline CDR1 is LNHDA and CDR2 is SQIVND (reference sequence). Trimming at V came to 9 bases and at J to 5 bases, leaving 14 bases not matched to a gene. This CDR3 is 16 amino acids long. CDR3 nucleotide sequence: TGTGCCAGCGACCTATCCTTTAGCGGGAGACACAATGAGCAGTTCTTC. It encodes CASDLSFSGRHNEQFF.

V is TRBV5-1 and J is TRBJ2-7; a possible D gene is TRBD2 (6 bases). Germline loops: CDR1 SGHRS, CDR2 YFSETQ. This CDR3 is 12 amino acids long. Trimming shortened V by 6 bases and J by 4 bases, and 11 bases separated the two germline ends. Here the CDR3 reads CASNAGGYEQYF. The CDR3 region has the DNA TGCGCCAGCAACGCAGGAGGGTACGAGCAGTACTTC.

This clone was observed a handful of times. This rearrangement joins TRBV5-1 to TRBJ1-2, with 7 bases aligning to TRBD1. V lost 0 bases and J lost 2; bases outside the gene matches: 7. This CDR3 has 16 residues. CDR1 is SGHRS, CDR2 YFSETQ, per germline. The CDR3 nucleotides are TGCGCCAGCAGCTTGGAAGGGGGCGTAATCAACTATGGCTACACCTTC. Its translation is CASSLEGGVINYGYTF.

J is TRBJ2-5 and V is TRBV19; D is undetermined. V was trimmed by 4 bases and J by 5 bases, leaving 14 bases between them. This CDR3 comprises 14 residues. Germline CDR1 reads LNHDA; CDR2 reads SQIVND (reference sequence). CDR3 nucleotides: TGTGCCAGTAGTAAAGCTGAGTATGAGGAGACCCAGTACTTC. Its translation: CASSKAEYEETQYF.

This clone was counted between two and nine times. The CDR3 reads CASSLSYREVAGANVLTF. CDR3 bases: TGTGCCAGCAGTTTATCATACAGGGAAGTGGCTGGGGCCAACGTCCTGACTTTC. The chain recombines TRBV28 with TRBJ2-6, with D perhaps TRBD1 (6 bases). V shed 1 base and J shed 2 bases, with 15 bases lying between them. CDR1 is MDHEN, CDR2 SYDVKM, per germline. This CDR3 has 18 residues.

This clone has just a few counts. V gene TRBV10-3 combines with J gene TRBJ2-7; D is possibly TRBD2 (5 bases). The length of the CDR3 is 14 residues. The V end lost 1 base, the J end lost 5 bases, and 12 bases lay between the germline ends. Germline CDR1 is ENHRY and CDR2 is SYGVKD. The CDR3 region is CAISEFEGNHEQYF. CDR3 DNA: TGTGCCATCAGTGAGTTTGAGGGAAACCACGAGCAGTACTTC.

This clone came up a few times. J is TRBJ2-1 and V is TRBV29-1, with D perhaps TRBD2 (6 bases). Trimming took 0 bases from V and 4 from J, leaving 13 bases between them. Germline loops: CDR1 SQVTM, CDR2 ANQGSEA. This CDR3 comprises 15 residues. The CDR3 is CSVEDNGRTYNEQFF. CDR3 sequence (DNA): TGCAGCGTTGAAGATAATGGGAGGACATACAATGAGCAGTTCTTC.

This clone was seen more than once but under ten times. Other DNA sequences in the sample encode the same CDR3. The rearrangement links TRBV5-1 to TRBJ1-1; D unresolved. V shed 4 bases and J shed 2 bases, with 9 bases lying between them. Germline V gene data show CDR1 as SGHRS and CDR2 as YFSETQ. The CDR3 loop spans 13 amino acids. CDR3 nucleotide sequence: TGCGCCAGCAGCCCGGAGGGAAACACTGAAGCTTTCTTT. Amino acids: CASSPEGNTEAFF.

The V call is TRBV6-5, the J call TRBJ1-1, with D uncertain. CDR1 and CDR2 from the germline V gene are MNHEY and SVGAGI. With 2 bases removed from V and 1 base from J, the gap between germline ends came to 5 bases. CDR3 length: 13 residues. The CDR3 coding sequence is TGTGCCAGCAGTTACAAGAGGAACACTGAAGCTTTCTTT. It yields the protein CASSYKRNTEAFF.

The sample holds a few counts of this clone. V usage is TRBV27 and J usage is TRBJ2-2, with TRBD1 matching over 10 bases. After removal of 2 bases from V and 4 bases from J, the junction contained 4 bases not matched to a gene. CDR3 size: 16 residues. CDR1 is MNHEY and CDR2 is SMNVEV in the germline V gene (reference sequence). The CDR3 DNA reads as TGTGCCAGCAGTTTAGGGACAGGGGTTGGCACCGGGGAGCTGTTTTTT. Translating gives CASSLGTGVGTGELFF.

This chain connects TRBV6-1 to TRBJ2-5; 10 bases are shared with TRBD1. The germline V gene encodes CDR1 MNHNS and CDR2 SASEGT. V trimming: 6 bases; J trimming: 2 bases; junction bases outside the gene matches: 6. The CDR3 runs to 15 residues. In nucleotides, the CDR3 is TGTGCCAGCAGCGCACCGGGACAGGGGCAAGAGACCCAGTACTTC. Its protein is CASSAPGQGQETQYF.

This clone was detected a few times. As DNA, the CDR3 is TGTGCCAGCAGCAAAGGGCGAGGAGGCAAGGGTCCGAACACTGAAGCTTTCTTT. Amino acid sequence: CASSKGRGGKGPNTEAFF. The V call is TRBV21-1, the J call TRBJ1-1. TRBV21-1 represents a pseudogene. The CDR3 spans 18 residues.